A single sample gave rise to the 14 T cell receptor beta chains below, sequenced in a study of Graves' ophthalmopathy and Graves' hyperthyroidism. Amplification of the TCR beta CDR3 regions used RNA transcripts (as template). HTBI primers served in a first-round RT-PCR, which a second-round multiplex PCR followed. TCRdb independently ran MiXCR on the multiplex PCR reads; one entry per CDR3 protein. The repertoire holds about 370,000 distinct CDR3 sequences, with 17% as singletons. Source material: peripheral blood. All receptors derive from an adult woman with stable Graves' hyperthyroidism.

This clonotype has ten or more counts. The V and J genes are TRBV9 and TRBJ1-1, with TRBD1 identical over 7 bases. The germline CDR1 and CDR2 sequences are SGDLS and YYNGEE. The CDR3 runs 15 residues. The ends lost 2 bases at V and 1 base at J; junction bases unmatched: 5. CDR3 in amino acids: CASSVTGDWNTEAFF. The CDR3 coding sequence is TGTGCCAGCAGCGTTACAGGGGACTGGAACACTGAAGCTTTCTTT.

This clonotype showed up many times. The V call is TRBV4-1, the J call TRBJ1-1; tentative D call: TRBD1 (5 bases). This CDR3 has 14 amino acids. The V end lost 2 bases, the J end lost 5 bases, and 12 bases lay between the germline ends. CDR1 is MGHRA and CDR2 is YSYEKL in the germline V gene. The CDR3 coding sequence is TGCGCCAGCAGCCAAAGTGGGGGTTGGACTGAAGCTTTCTTT. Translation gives CASSQSGGWTEAFF.

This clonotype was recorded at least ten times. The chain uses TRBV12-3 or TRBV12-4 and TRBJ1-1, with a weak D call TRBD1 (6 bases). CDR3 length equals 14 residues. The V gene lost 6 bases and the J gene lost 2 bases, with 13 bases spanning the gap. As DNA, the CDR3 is TGTGCCAGCAGAGGGGGTTTGGTCAACACTGAAGCTTTCTTT. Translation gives CASRGGLVNTEAFF.

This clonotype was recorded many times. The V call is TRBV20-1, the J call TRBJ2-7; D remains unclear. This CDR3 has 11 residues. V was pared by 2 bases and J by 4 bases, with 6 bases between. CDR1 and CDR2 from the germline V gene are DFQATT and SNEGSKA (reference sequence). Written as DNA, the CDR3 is TGCAGTGCTAGACCCTTATACGAGCAGTACTTC. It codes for CSARPLYEQYF.

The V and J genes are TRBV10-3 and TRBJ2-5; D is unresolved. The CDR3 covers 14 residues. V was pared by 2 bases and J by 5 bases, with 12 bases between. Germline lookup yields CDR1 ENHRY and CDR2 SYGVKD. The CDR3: CAISESWDGETQYF. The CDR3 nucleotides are TGTGCCATCAGTGAGAGTTGGGATGGGGAGACCCAGTACTTC.

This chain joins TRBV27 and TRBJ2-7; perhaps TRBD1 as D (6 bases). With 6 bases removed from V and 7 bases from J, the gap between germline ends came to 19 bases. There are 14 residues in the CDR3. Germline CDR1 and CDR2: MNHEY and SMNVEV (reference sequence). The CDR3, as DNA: TGTGCCAGCAGCAATCCTGTGGACAGTGGAGAGCAGTACTTC. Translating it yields CASSNPVDSGEQYF.

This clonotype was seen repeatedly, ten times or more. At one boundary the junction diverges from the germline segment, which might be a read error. The CDR3, as DNA: TGTGCCAGCAGGGCTCAACGGACTAGCGGGAGGGACGGGTCCAAAAACATTAAGTACTTC. Encoded protein: CASRAQRTSGRDGSKNIKYF. This chain uses TRBV28 with TRBJ2-4; TRBD2 matches 15 bases. CDR3 length equals 20 residues. Germline CDR1 and CDR2: MDHEN and SYDVKM.

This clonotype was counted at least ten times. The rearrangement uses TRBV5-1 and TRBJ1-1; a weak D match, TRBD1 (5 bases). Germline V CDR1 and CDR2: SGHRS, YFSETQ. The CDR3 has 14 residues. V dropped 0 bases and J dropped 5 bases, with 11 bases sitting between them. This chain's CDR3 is CASSLGFQGTEAFF. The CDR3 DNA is TGCGCCAGCAGCTTGGGGTTTCAGGGTACTGAAGCTTTCTTT.

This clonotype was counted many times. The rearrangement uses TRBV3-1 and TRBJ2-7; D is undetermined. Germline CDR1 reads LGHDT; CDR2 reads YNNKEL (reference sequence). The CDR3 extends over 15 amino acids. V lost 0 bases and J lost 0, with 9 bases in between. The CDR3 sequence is CASSQDQVSSYEQYF. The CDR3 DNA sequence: TGTGCCAGCAGCCAAGATCAGGTTAGCTCCTACGAGCAGTACTTC.

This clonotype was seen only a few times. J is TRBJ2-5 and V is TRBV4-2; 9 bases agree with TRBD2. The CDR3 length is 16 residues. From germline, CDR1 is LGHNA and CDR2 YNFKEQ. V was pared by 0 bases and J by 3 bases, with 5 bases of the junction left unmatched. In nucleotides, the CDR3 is TGTGCCAGCAGCCAAGATTGGCGGGGGGGCGAAGAGACCCAGTACTTC. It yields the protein CASSQDWRGGEETQYF.

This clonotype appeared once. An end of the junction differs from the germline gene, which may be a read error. CDR3 coding DNA: TGTGCCAGCAATAGAGCAACCTACGATCAGTACTTC. It codes for CASNRATYDQYF. The chain carries TRBV6-2 or TRBV6-3 and TRBJ2-7; D uncertain. The CDR3 loop spans 12 amino acids. Germline lookup yields CDR1 MNHEY and CDR2 SVGEGT.

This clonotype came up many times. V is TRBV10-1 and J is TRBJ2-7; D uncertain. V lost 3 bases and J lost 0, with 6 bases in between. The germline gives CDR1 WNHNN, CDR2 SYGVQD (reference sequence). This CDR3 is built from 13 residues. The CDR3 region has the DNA TGCGCCAGCAGTGATTCCCACTCCTACGAGCAGTACTTC. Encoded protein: CASSDSHSYEQYF.

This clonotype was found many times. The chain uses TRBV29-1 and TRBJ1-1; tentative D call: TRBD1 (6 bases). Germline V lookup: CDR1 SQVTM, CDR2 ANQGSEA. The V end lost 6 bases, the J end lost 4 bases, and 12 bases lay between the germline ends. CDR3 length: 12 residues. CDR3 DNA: TGCAGCGTGGCGGACAGTGGCACTGAAGCTTTCTTT. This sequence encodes CSVADSGTEAFF.

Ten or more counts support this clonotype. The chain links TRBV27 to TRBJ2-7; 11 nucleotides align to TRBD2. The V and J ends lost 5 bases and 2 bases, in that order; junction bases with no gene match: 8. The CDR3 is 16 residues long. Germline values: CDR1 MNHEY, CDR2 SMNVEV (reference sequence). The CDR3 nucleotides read TGTGCCAGCAGTACCTCGACTAGCGGGACGCCCTACGAGCAGTACTTC. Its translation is CASSTSTSGTPYEQYF.